This paragraph reports one T cell receptor beta chain. Its antigen remains unknown. This sample stems from a study of cytomegalovirus exposure and HLA in healthy donors. Trimming cost V 1 base and J 2 bases, with 10 bases left between them. Germline assignment: CDR1 MGHRA and CDR2 YSYEKL. The CDR3 loop spans 15 amino acids. Researchers ran the PCR with 60 Vbeta and 13 Jbeta primers. Data came from immunoSEQ multiplex PCR; TCRdb stores just in-frame clones and leaves some out. The table shows some 110,000 clones, with about four fifths occurring only once. Study findings and constraints: A later analysis showed that HLA-associated TCR beta chains had undergone more clonal expansion than equally common others. The study reported that TCR beta sequences accurately predicted HLA-A and HLA-B alleles in most subjects. A previous analysis found most TCR beta V segments productive roughly 87% or roughly 30% of the time. Immune exposure information available was restricted to CMV serostatus.

V and J are TRBV4-1 and TRBJ2-3; TRBD2 is a possible D gene (5 bases). Sequenced sample: PBMCs. The source is a man aged 30-40 years in good health and CMV-seropositive. Here the CDR3 reads CASSQVGADTDTQYF. The CDR3 bases are TGCGCCAGCAGCCAAGTGGGAGCGGACACAGATACGCAGTATTTT.